This T cell receptor (beta chain) appears in the sequencing data of a study of glioma-infiltrating T cells. The CDR3 is 15 amino acids. In germline, CDR1 is SGHTA, CDR2 FQGNSA. V shed 5 bases and J shed 2 bases, with 16 bases lying between them. Findings of the study overall: Tissue-blood divergence was below expectation in non-neoplastic patients, above in gliomas. Tissue and blood shared very few CDR3 sequences.

TCR alpha and beta CDR3 regions were amplified from RNA using iRepertoire nested multiplex PCR. For one-step reverse transcription and amplification, 100-400 ng of tissue mRNA or PBMC total RNA was used. TCRdb re-called the multiplex PCR reads through MiXCR, storing one row per CDR3 protein. The data hold around 180,000 distinct CDR3 sequences, with roughly two fifths observed a single time. For this clonotype: Its antigen remains unidentified.

This sequence originates from a human donor with low-grade glioma or glioblastoma, undergoing nonglioma brain surgery, or in good health (not recorded which). Sequencing was done on a sample of glioma tissue, nonneoplastic brain tissue, or PBMCs (not recorded which). V is TRBV7-2 and J is TRBJ2-7, with D tentatively TRBD2 (6 bases). In DNA, the CDR3 is TGTGCCAGCAGCGACGGGACTCGCGATACCTACGAGCAGTACTTC. Translated: CASSDGTRDTYEQYF.